A single sample gave rise to the 9 T cell receptor beta chains below, sequenced in a study of blood T cell repertoires in COVID-19. TCRdb's table, derived via immunoSEQ multiplex PCR, lists solely in-frame clones and lacks some. Altogether over 200,000 clones are present, 85% to 90% being singletons, with the ten largest covering approximately 3.1%. Sequenced: PBMCs or T cells enriched from blood (not recorded which). The receptors here all came from a woman aged 50 to 60 in a cohort exposed to, infected with or recovered from COVID-19 (not recorded which).

This clone was seen a handful of times. The rearrangement joins TRBV3-1 (or the pseudogene TRBV3-2) to TRBJ1-2, with 7 positions matching TRBD1. V lost 2 bases to trimming and J lost 5 bases; unmatched junction nucleotides: 11. CDR3 size: 16 residues. CDR1 and CDR2 (germline): LGHDT, YNNKEL (reference sequence). The CDR3 sequence: CASSQKGQKWGYGYTF. The CDR3 DNA follows: TGTGCCAGCAGCCAAAAGGGACAGAAATGGGGTTATGGCTACACCTTC.

V gene TRBV20-1 combines with J gene TRBJ1-4; D unclear. Germline values: CDR1 DFQATT, CDR2 SNEGSKA (reference sequence). Trimming left V 3 bases short and J 6 bases short, with 17 bases between. The CDR3 is made up of 15 amino acids. The chain's CDR3 is CSASYSPGGHEKLFF. The CDR3 DNA is TGCAGTGCTAGTTACAGCCCCGGCGGGCATGAAAAACTGTTTTTT.

This clone was found once. The chain joins TRBV29-1 to TRBJ1-2, with a possible D match to TRBD1 (6 bases). The CDR3 covers 15 residues. V gave up 6 bases and J gave up 6 bases, with 23 bases separating them. CDR1 SQVTM and CDR2 ANQGSEA come from the germline V gene. CDR3: CSVVPGLPPGDGYTF. CDR3 nucleotides: TGCAGCGTCGTTCCGGGGCTTCCTCCAGGGGATGGCTACACCTTC.

J is TRBJ2-1 and V is TRBV10-3; TRBD1 agrees at 9 bases. The CDR3 consists of 19 residues. Germline V CDR1 and CDR2: ENHRY, SYGVKD. V trimming: 3 bases; J trimming: 7 bases; junction bases outside the gene matches: 19. This chain's CDR3 is CAISDPPGQGLSFGNEQFF. The CDR3 region has the DNA TGTGCCATCAGTGACCCACCTGGACAGGGGCTAAGCTTTGGAAATGAGCAGTTCTTC.

There are a few counts of this clone. The genes are TRBV11-1 and TRBJ1-2, with D possibly matching TRBD1 (6 bases). Germline loops: CDR1 SGHAT, CDR2 FQDESV (reference sequence). CDR3 size: 15 residues. The V end was cut by 1 base, the J end by 4 bases, with 13 bases between. CDR3 sequence reads: CASSLGEGDGYGYTF. The CDR3 nucleotides read TGTGCCAGCAGCTTAGGTGAGGGGGACGGCTATGGCTACACCTTC. Complete variable domain (other parts from reference TRBV11-1 and TRBJ1-2): EAEVAQSPRYKITEKSQAVAFWCDPISGHATLYWYRQILGQGPELLVQFQDESVVDDSQLPKDRFSAERLKGVDSTLKIQPAELGDSAMYLCASSLGEGDGYGYTFGSGTRLTVV.

V usage is TRBV30 and J usage is TRBJ2-6; tentatively, D is TRBD1 (7 bases). In germline, CDR1 is GTSNPN, CDR2 SVGIG (reference sequence). Trimming left V 1 base short and J 0 bases short, with 19 bases between. CDR3 length equals 19 residues. CDR3 DNA sequence: TGTGCCTGGAGTGGCGGGACAGCCTCAGGTAGCTCTGGGGCCAACGTCCTGACTTTC. This encodes CAWSGGTASGSSGANVLTF.

The chain carries TRBV1 and TRBJ2-7; the DNA was not used to check the table's D call, TRBD2. TRBV1 is a pseudogene. CDR3 size: 15 residues. The CDR3 DNA is TGCACCAGCAGCCAAGCCAGGGAGGTGACCTACGAGCAGTACTTC. Its protein product is CTSSQAREVTYEQYF.

This clone has more than one count but fewer than ten. The chain couples TRBV6-5 to TRBJ1-5, with 8 positions matching TRBD1. Germline assignment: CDR1 MNHEY and CDR2 SVGAGI. The V gene end was trimmed by 6 bases and the J gene end by 7 bases; junction bases not matched to a gene: 8. This CDR3 region has 14 residues. For the CDR3, the DNA is TGTGCCAGCAGACCCAGGGGGCTAGGACAGCCCCAGCATTTT. Translation: CASRPRGLGQPQHF.

The chain carries TRBV7-2 and TRBJ2-1, with 9 positions matching TRBD2. In germline, CDR1 is SGHTA, CDR2 FQGNSA. Trimming removed 1 base from V and 2 bases from J; junction bases left unmatched: 9. The CDR3 sequence is 18 residues long. As DNA, the CDR3 is TGTGCCAGCAGCTTAGGAGAGGGGAGCGGGGGGCCCTACAATGAGCAGTTCTTC. This codes for CASSLGEGSGGPYNEQFF.